Listed here are 19 T cell receptor beta chains from one sample, sequenced in a study of metastatic and nonmetastatic thyroid tumors. No patient had received any treatment before thyroid surgery. TCRdb used MiXCR to call clones anew from the PCR reads. Among roughly 29,000 clones listed, 20% to 25% were seen once. What was sequenced was blood. All receptors come from a female donor with papillary thyroid cancer or a benign thyroid nodule (not recorded which). Some clones in this sample may be carry-over from other donors' samples.

V usage is TRBV5-1 and J usage is TRBJ2-7, with 7 nucleotides matching TRBD1. CDR3 length equals 17 residues. Losses at the gene ends were 2 bases for V and 0 bases for J; bases not matched to a gene: 11. Germline V gene lookup returns CDR1 SGHRS and CDR2 YFSETQ. The CDR3 DNA is TGCGCCAGCAGCTTCCTTCCTGGGACAGCGATCTCCTACGAGCAGTACTTC. It yields the protein CASSFLPGTAISYEQYF.

This clone is medium-sized within its sample. J is TRBJ2-7 and V is TRBV12-5; possibly TRBD2 for D (6 bases). V lost 6 bases to trimming and J lost 3 bases, with 12 bases between them. There are 13 residues in the CDR3. Germline values: CDR1 LGHNT, CDR2 FRNRAP. This CDR3 is CASGPASVYEQYF. Written as DNA, the CDR3 is TGTGCTAGTGGCCCCGCTAGCGTCTACGAGCAGTACTTC. Full variable domain (outside the CDR3, taken from reference TRBV12-5 and TRBJ2-7): DARVTQTPRHKVTEMGQEVTMRCQPILGHNTVFWYRQTMMQGLELLAYFRNRAPLDDSGMPKDRFSAEMPDATLATLKIQPSEPRDSAVYFCASGPASVYEQYFGPGTRLTVT.

There are a few counts of this clone. The V call is TRBV28, the J call TRBJ1-5; D is unresolved. V dropped 6 bases and J dropped 6 bases, with 18 bases sitting between them. There are 15 residues in the CDR3. In germline, CDR1 is MDHEN, CDR2 SYDVKM. In DNA form, the CDR3 reads TGTGCCAGCAGACAGCCCACTGGGTCAGGTCAGCCCCAGCATTTT. It yields the protein CASRQPTGSGQPQHF.

There are many counts of this clone. The CDR3 reads CASTTGFYEKLFF. In nucleotides, the CDR3 is TGTGCCAGCACCACGGGATTTTATGAAAAACTGTTTTTT. V gene TRBV28 combines with J gene TRBJ1-4; no firm D call. CDR3 size: 13 residues. The germline CDR1 and CDR2 sequences are MDHEN and SYDVKM. V was pared by 7 bases and J by 6 bases, with 12 bases between.

This clone showed up many times. The V gene is TRBV6-1, the J gene TRBJ1-2; 8 positions match TRBD1. The germline gives CDR1 MNHNS, CDR2 SASEGT. J was trimmed by 3 bases and V by 5 bases; bases with no gene match: 8. The CDR3 runs 15 residues. The CDR3 protein is CASSSATGADYGYTF. CDR3 nucleotide sequence: TGTGCCAGCAGTTCGGCGACAGGGGCGGACTATGGCTACACCTTC.

This clone was observed at least ten times. V usage is TRBV7-3 and J usage is TRBJ2-1; TRBD2 matches at 10 bases. The CDR3 loop spans 16 amino acids. Germline assignment: CDR1 SGHTA and CDR2 FQGTGA. With V trimmed by 1 base and J by 9 bases, 9 bases remained unmatched. The CDR3 DNA reads as TGTGCCAGCAGCTTAAGCCCCCTAGCGGGAGATGGTGAGCAGTTCTTC. As protein: CASSLSPLAGDGEQFF.

This clone showed up many times. A much larger clone differs from this one at a single base, so this may be a read error. The sample holds other DNA sequences that translate to the same CDR3. The rearrangement uses TRBV10-2 and TRBJ1-6; no definite D call. This CDR3 comprises 13 residues. V was trimmed by 2 bases and J by 10 bases, leaving 9 bases between them. The germline V gene encodes CDR1 WSHSY and CDR2 SAAADI. The CDR3 DNA sequence: TGCGCCAGCAGTGAGCTCCTTAACTCACCCCTCCACTTT. Translated, it gives CASSELLNSPLHF.

This CDR3 is CASSEGRRSYEQYF. CDR3 in DNA: TGTGCCAGCAGTGAGGGCAGAAGGTCCTACGAGCAGTACTTC. The chain has TRBV2 and TRBJ2-7; D ambiguous. V lost 3 bases and J lost 1, with 10 bases in between. This CDR3 contains 14 residues. CDR1 and CDR2 (germline): SNHLY, FYNNEI.

The table lists this clone with many counts. This sequence joins TRBV3-1 and TRBJ2-7; 9 bases line up with TRBD2. Germline V CDR1 and CDR2: LGHDT, YNNKEL (reference sequence). V was pared by 0 bases and J by 13 bases, with 10 bases of the junction left unmatched. This CDR3 has 14 residues. The CDR3 coding sequence is TGTGCCAGCAGCCAAGAGTCCAGGACTAGCGACAGATACTTC. Residues: CASSQESRTSDRYF.

The chain is built from TRBV20-1 and TRBJ2-7, with 9 bases matching TRBD2. The CDR3 consists of 13 residues. The V gene end was trimmed by 3 bases and the J gene end by 7 bases; junction bases not matched to a gene: 7. The germline V gene has CDR1 DFQATT and CDR2 SNEGSKA (reference sequence). Written as DNA, the CDR3 is TGCAGTGCTAGGGGCGCGGGAGGGGTAGAGCAGTACTTC. It specifies CSARGAGGVEQYF.

This clone was seen at least ten times. At one end the junction does not follow the germline gene, possibly because of a read error. V gene TRBV6-1 combines with J gene TRBJ2-7, with 8 bases fitting TRBD1. Germline-derived CDR1 and CDR2 are MNHNS and SASEGT. This CDR3 has 14 amino acids. In DNA, the CDR3 is TGTGGCAGCAAGCCCGGGACAGGATTCTTCGAGCAGTACTTC. This encodes CGSKPGTGFFEQYF.

This clone has a count of ten or more. The chain has TRBV5-5 and TRBJ1-2, with 7 bases lining up with TRBD1. Germline V gene lookup returns CDR1 SGHKS and CDR2 YYEKEE (reference sequence). Germline trimming cut 1 base from V and 4 bases from J; bases unmatched to any gene: 4. The CDR3 sequence is 14 residues long. The CDR3 loop reads CASSLTGAGYGYTF. Here the CDR3 DNA reads TGTGCCAGCAGCTTGACAGGGGCGGGCTATGGCTACACCTTC.

This clone has a count of ten or more. The chain combines TRBV5-6 with TRBJ1-2; 7 bases align to TRBD1. This CDR3 is built from 14 residues. After removal of 0 bases from V and 6 bases from J, the junction contained 5 bases not matched to a gene. Germline CDR1 SGHDT, CDR2 YYEEEE. CDR3 DNA sequence: TGTGCCAGCAGCTTGGCCTTGACAGGGAATGGCTACACCTTC. It codes for CASSLALTGNGYTF.

Judged by abundance, this clone is medium-sized. This CDR3 reads CASSIQGYEQYF. CDR3 bases: TGTGCCAGCAGCATTCAGGGCTACGAGCAGTACTTC. This chain uses TRBV7-8 with TRBJ2-7; perhaps TRBD1 as D (5 bases). Germline CDR1 reads SGHVS; CDR2 reads FQNEAQ. This CDR3 has 12 residues. With 5 bases removed from V and 3 bases from J, the gap between germline ends came to 8 bases.

The genes are TRBV7-2 and TRBJ1-6; 12 nucleotides match TRBD1. Germline CDR1 is SGHTA and CDR2 is FQGNSA. This CDR3 contains 19 residues. The junction had 15 bases not matched to a gene; V was cut back by 5 bases and J by 7 bases. DNA of the CDR3: TGTGCCAGCAGCCTATCGACCGGGACAGGGGGCGCAACCAATTCACCCCTCCACTTT. It translates to CASSLSTGTGGATNSPLHF.

This clone was counted ten times or more. V usage is TRBV5-4 and J usage is TRBJ2-7, with D possibly being TRBD1 or TRBD2 (5 bases each). Germline-derived CDR1 and CDR2 are SGHNT and YYREEE (reference sequence). The V end was cut by 0 bases, the J end by 0 bases, with 10 bases between. The CDR3 covers 15 residues. This CDR3 reads CASSLGGGYSYEQYF. The CDR3 nucleotides read TGTGCCAGCAGCTTGGGGGGCGGGTACTCCTACGAGCAGTACTTC.

At least ten counts were recorded for this clone. The chain carries TRBV3-1 and TRBJ2-7; D is unresolved. Trimming shortened V by 1 base and J by 1 base, and 17 bases separated the two germline ends. Germline CDR1 is LGHDT and CDR2 is YNNKEL (reference sequence). The CDR3 runs 17 residues. The DNA of the CDR3 is TGTGCCAGCAGCCAAGCATTAGATGTCGACTTATCCTACGAGCAGTACTTC. This encodes CASSQALDVDLSYEQYF.

At least ten counts were recorded for this clone. The V call is TRBV19, the J call TRBJ1-1; D is perhaps TRBD1 (6 bases). The germline V gene has CDR1 LNHDA and CDR2 SQIVND (reference sequence). V was pared by 1 base and J by 8 bases, with 17 bases between. The CDR3 contains 15 residues. CDR3 DNA: TGTGCCAGTAGTATAGCAGGGGCACCAATCTTGGAAGCTTTCTTT. Translated: CASSIAGAPILEAFF.

This chain uses TRBV19 with TRBJ2-1; maybe TRBD2 (5 bases). V lost 5 bases and J lost 8, with 22 bases in between. Germline V gene sequence: CDR1 LNHDA, CDR2 SQIVND (reference sequence). The CDR3 totals 16 residues. CDR3: CASSLAGNLPLDEQFF. DNA for the CDR3: TGTGCCAGTAGTCTAGCCGGAAATCTTCCGTTGGATGAGCAGTTCTTC.